This T cell receptor (beta chain) was sequenced during a study of cytomegalovirus exposure and HLA in healthy donors. For this clone: Its antigen is unidentified.

CDR1 and CDR2 (germline): LNHDA, SQIVND (reference sequence). CDR3 size: 15 residues. Germline trimming cut 3 bases from V and 7 bases from J; bases unmatched to any gene: 6. Findings and limits, study-wide: Segments of the TCR beta V type were, in most cases, productive about 90% or about 30% of the time in an earlier analysis.

A multiplex PCR was run with 60 Vbeta primers and 13 Jbeta primers. Produced via immunoSEQ multiplex PCR; TCRdb's table is partial and in-frame only. This sample has roughly 130,000 clones, with about 80% found just once. This chain uses TRBV19 with TRBJ1-5; the match to TRBD1 covers 10 bases. Sample: PBMCs. The receptor's source is a man aged 40-55 years in good health and CMV-seronegative. DNA of the CDR3: TGTGCCAGTAGTATGGTGACAGGGGGCAGGCAGCCCCAGCATTTT. This codes for CASSMVTGGRQPQHF.